This TCR beta chain emerged from a study of T cell responses to AZD1222 COVID-19 vaccine. For the study at large: Investigators merged groups given second doses at roughly 4 or roughly 12 weeks. Regarding the study as a whole: When two AZD1222 doses had been given, Spike-specific TCR breadth and depth rose. Donors in the cohort were predominantly white British and more often female, and clonal diversity was possibly underestimated.

Measured with immunoSEQ multiplex PCR; TCRdb has only the in-frame clones, and not every one. The table records around 99,000 clones, about 85% of them present only once. Comment on this clone: No antigen is known for it.

Between the trimmed V and J ends, which lost 0 bases and 1 base, there was a span of 12 bases. The CDR3 has 16 amino acids. Germline CDR1 is LGHNA and CDR2 is YSLEER. The clonotype was recovered from an adult in good health. The J gene is TRBJ1-1, the V gene TRBV4-3, with no clear D. Here the sequenced sample was peripheral blood, taken on day 0 of AZD1222 vaccination. Here the CDR3 reads CASSQDLDAGNTEAFF. In DNA form, the CDR3 reads TGCGCCAGCAGCCAAGATCTGGACGCTGGGAACACTGAAGCTTTCTTT.